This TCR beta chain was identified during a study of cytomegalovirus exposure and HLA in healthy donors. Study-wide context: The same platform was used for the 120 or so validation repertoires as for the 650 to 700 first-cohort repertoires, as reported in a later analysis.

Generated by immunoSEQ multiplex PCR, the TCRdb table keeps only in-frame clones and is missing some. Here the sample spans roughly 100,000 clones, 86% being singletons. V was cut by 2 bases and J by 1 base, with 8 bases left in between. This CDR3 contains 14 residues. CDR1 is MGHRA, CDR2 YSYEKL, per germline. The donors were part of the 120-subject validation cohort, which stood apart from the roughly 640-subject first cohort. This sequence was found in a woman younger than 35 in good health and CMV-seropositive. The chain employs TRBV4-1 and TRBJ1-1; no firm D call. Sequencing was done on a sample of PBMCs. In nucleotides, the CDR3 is TGCGCCAGCAGCCAACTGCGACAGAACACTGAAGCTTTCTTT. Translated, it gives CASSQLRQNTEAFF.